This entry concerns a single T cell receptor beta chain. There is no known antigen for this receptor. Base qualities were left out, and no much larger clone turns up one base away. This entry is derived from a study of blood T cells in healthy people across ages (dated by TCRdb to about 2015). In terms of the full investigation: Template switching captured roughly one uniquely barcoded TCR beta cDNA molecule per two T cells in model experiments. Using deep sequencing normalized with unique cDNA molecular identifiers, the study measured how TCR beta repertoire diversity changes with age. Donors were grouped into four age groups: young (average about 15 years), middle-aged (under 40), aged (around 66) and long-lived (82). To avoid experimental bias, donors of different ages were distributed randomly across sequencing lanes. Using the same blood draw, the study looked at two additional independent replicas of 1 million unique cDNA reads for two donors, one aged 18 to 30 and the other aged 80 or older.

On the study overall, not on this receptor specifically: Estimates of total diversity based on one million sequenced T cells were regarded as lower bounds and as underestimates. A strong correlation was found between observed TCR beta diversity and the percentage of naive T cells measured by flow cytometry. Compared with the aged group, the long-lived group had more naive CD4+ T cells, fewer expanded clones and increased TCR diversity, suggesting age selection. Observed TCR beta diversity per million T cells fell roughly linearly with age, and a significant reduction was already apparent by age about 36. Because the CMV infection status of the donors was unknown, age-related changes in expanded clonotypes may potentially have been confounded. Since profiling was done on bulk unsorted PBMCs, naive and antigen-experienced compartments could not be conclusively compared.

Systemically healthy Caucasian individuals from Russia, some 40 in total and aged about 6 to 90 years, were included as donors. About 9.8 milliliters of peripheral blood were drawn from each donor into EDTA-treated Vacutainer tubes. Ficoll-Paque density-gradient centrifugation was used to isolate PBMCs, with at least 6 million obtained per sample. Trizol reagent was used to extract total RNA from the PBMCs, yielding at least 5.5 micrograms per sample. Naive CD45RAhigh/CD27high T cell percentages were measured by flow cytometry on a PBMC aliquot from every donor. Sequences SGHTA (CDR1) and FQGNSA (CDR2) are obtained from the germline V gene. Spanning cysteine to phenylalanine, the CDR3 consists of 15 amino acids. Only CDR3 DNA is held: 45 bases, read in frame from base 1. A distance of 11 bases separates the germline ends of V and J, which lose 2 bases and 0 bases respectively. Libraries came from 5' RACE. Sequencer: Illumina HiSeq 2500. A second PCR of roughly 6 to 12 cycles was performed with a sample-barcoded 5' primer and a J-beta primer mix. Each TCR beta cDNA molecule received a unique molecular identifier from a template-switch 5' adaptor carrying 12 random nucleotides. Each sample yielded at least 2.5 million CDR3-containing paired-end reads. All of the RNA was converted into first-strand cDNA using the Mint cDNA synthesis kit, with a TRBC-specific oligonucleotide serving as the primer. After uracil-DNA glycosylase treatment, a first 18-cycle PCR used universal primers M1SS and BC2_uni_R on all cDNA. Turning to the authors' computational methods: For normalization, 1 million high-quality reads were randomly selected from each sample, with every read carrying a distinct molecular identifier. Instead of being binned into consensus sequences, reads with shared molecular identifiers were discarded. CDR3 identification, clonotype clustering and error correction used MiTCR with a Q25 quality threshold and the strictest error-elimination algorithm. Lower-bound total TCR beta diversity was estimated with a nonparametric unseen species model using Euler transformation. The public reads were run again by TCRdb, first through fastp at Q25 and then through MiXCR, and only productive beta chains were kept. Rows with one shared CDR3 protein collapse into an entry with the most common genes and DNA. The V and J calls follow TCRdb's processing rather than the paper's. The sample profile shows 1.4 million or so distinct CDR3 sequences; less than 45% of them were found once. The ten top clones hold around 4% of the sample.

Recombination joined TRBV7-2 with TRBJ2-7; a weak D assignment points to TRBD2 (5 bases agree). The clonotype originates from a young woman in good health. Sequencing was carried out using blood. CDR3 reads: CASSLQAAASYEQYF. The DNA sequence is given as TGTGCCAGCAGCTTACAGGCAGCGGCCTCCTACGAGCAGTACTTC. Beyond the CDR3, the reference TRBV7-2 and TRBJ2-7 genes provide the residues; the full variable domain reads: GAGVSQSPSNKVTEKGKDVELRCDPISGHTALYWYRQSLGQGLEFLIYFQGNSAPDKSGLPSDRFSAERTGGSVSTLTIQRTQQEDSAVYLCASSLQAAASYEQYFGPGTRLTVT.